A selection of T cell receptor beta chains follows, all from one sample in a study of Graves' ophthalmopathy and Graves' hyperthyroidism. One entry per CDR3 protein, called by TCRdb with MiXCR from the multiplex PCR reads. The table records roughly 480,000 distinct CDR3 sequences, about an eighth of them present only once. Sequencing was performed on blood. These receptors were taken from a woman in her thirties with Graves' ophthalmopathy. Each CDR3 is given with its conserved first and last residue.

CDR3 protein,V gene,J gene
CASSIRAGGAEFNGELFF,TRBV19,TRBJ2-2
CASGDRGPRNSPLHF,TRBV27,TRBJ1-6
CASKNVAMNTEAFF,TRBV19,TRBJ1-1
CASTGSLNTGELFF,TRBV27,TRBJ2-2
CAWSGDSMNTEAFF,TRBV30,TRBJ1-1
CASSLGVHGGYTF,TRBV27,TRBJ1-2
CATSDLRTEGTQYF,TRBV24-1,TRBJ2-5
CASSWGRMSAETQYF,TRBV7-6,TRBJ2-5
CASSSSGGAGYTF,TRBV7-3,TRBJ1-2
CASSLLLAQAGELFF,TRBV7-2,TRBJ2-2
CASSLERGTTEAFF,TRBV5-1,TRBJ1-1
CASSYTRSNYGYTF,TRBV6-5,TRBJ1-2
CSVDKGGTGELFF,TRBV29-1,TRBJ2-2
CASSFNDRQETQYF,TRBV28,TRBJ2-5
CASSPRPSSNTGELFF,TRBV7-9,TRBJ2-2
CASQGALRNSPLHF,TRBV28,TRBJ1-6
CASSGRGLETQYF,TRBV7-6,TRBJ2-5
CASGSQAKNTEAFF,TRBV2,TRBJ1-1
CAWSVSGALHF,TRBV30,TRBJ1-6